This note documents a single T cell receptor beta chain sequence. Its antigen is unknown. This CDR3 has 14 residues. V was pared by 8 bases and J by 4 bases, with 12 bases between. Germline CDR1 is MDHEN and CDR2 is SYDVKM. These data belong to a study of OX40 agonist ivuxolimab in advanced cancers. Points from the study as a whole: At 0.1 to 3.0 mg/kg and by week 6, clonal expansion occurred in CD4+ and CD8+ blood T cells.

This table comes from immunoSEQ multiplex PCR, and its TCRdb copy is limited to in-frame clones, with some not included. The data contain 30,000 or so clones, around 83% of them singletons. The chain combines TRBV28 with TRBJ2-6; TRBD2 might be the D (5 bases). The source material was CD4+ or CD8+ T cells sorted from blood, sampled in a trial of the OX40 agonist ivuxolimab. The receptor comes from an adult with an advanced solid tumor such as melanoma, head and neck, liver or kidney cancer. The CDR3 region is CASARPGGANVLTF. DNA of the CDR3: TGTGCCAGCGCCCGTCCGGGGGGGGCCAACGTCCTGACTTTC.